Listed below are T cell receptor beta chains from one sample, sequenced in a study of cytomegalovirus exposure and HLA in healthy donors. The protocol was immunoSEQ multiplex PCR, while the TCRdb copy is restricted to in-frame clones and leaves out a portion. This sample yields roughly 86,000 clones, of which roughly 80% are seen a single time; around 7.5% belongs to the top ten. Material: PBMCs. These receptors came from a man aged 50-60 years in good health and CMV-seropositive. The CDR3 runs from the conserved cysteine through the conserved F or W. A D gene is named only where the DNA matches it firmly. Clone size is given for some rows only: seen once, a few or many times, or a class if the clone is expanded.

V gene: TRBV6-5
J gene: TRBJ1-4
CDR3 length: 15
clone size: .
D gene: TRBD1
CDR3 protein: CASSSGQAGNEKLFF
CDR3 DNA: TGTGCCAGCAGCAGCGGACAGGCCGGTAATGAAAAACTGTTTTTT

V gene: TRBV19
J gene: TRBJ2-7
CDR3 length: 15
clone size: .
D gene: .
CDR3 protein: CASSISGQSSYEQYF
CDR3 DNA: TGTGCCAGTAGTATATCAGGGCAGAGCTCCTACGAGCAGTACTTC

V gene: TRBV7-9
J gene: TRBJ2-1
CDR3 length: 12
clone size: few
D gene: .
CDR3 protein: CASLSSYNEQFF
CDR3 DNA: TGTGCCAGCCTTTCCTCCTACAATGAGCAGTTCTTC

V gene: TRBV5-5
J gene: TRBJ1-4
CDR3 length: 14
clone size: .
D gene: TRBD1
CDR3 protein: CASSLGTGEEKLFF
CDR3 DNA: TGTGCCAGCAGCTTGGGGACAGGGGAGGAAAAACTGTTTTTT

V gene: TRBV7-9
J gene: TRBJ1-5
CDR3 length: 14
clone size: few
D gene: .
CDR3 protein: CASSLATSTQPQHF
CDR3 DNA: TGTGCCAGCAGCTTAGCTACCAGTACTCAGCCCCAGCATTTT

V gene: TRBV4-2
J gene: TRBJ2-2
CDR3 length: 11
clone size: .
D gene: .
CDR3 protein: CAGEDTGELFF
CDR3 DNA: TGTGCCGGCGAGGATACCGGGGAGCTGTTTTTT

V gene: TRBV7-8
J gene: TRBJ2-1
CDR3 length: 17
clone size: .
D gene: TRBD1
CDR3 protein: CASSLDTGTGPRREQFF
CDR3 DNA: TGTGCCAGCAGCCTTGATACCGGGACAGGCCCTAGGAGAGAGCAGTTCTTC

V gene: TRBV15
J gene: TRBJ2-5
CDR3 length: 18
clone size: few
D gene: TRBD2
CDR3 protein: CATSGDWEGASVQETQYF
CDR3 DNA: TGTGCCACCAGCGGAGACTGGGAGGGCGCTAGCGTACAAGAGACCCAGTACTTC

V gene: TRBV29-1
J gene: TRBJ1-1
CDR3 length: 13
clone size: .
D gene: .
CDR3 protein: CSVVTGWGTEAFF
CDR3 DNA: TGCAGCGTTGTAACAGGGTGGGGCACTGAAGCTTTCTTT

V gene: TRBV5-5
J gene: TRBJ1-1
CDR3 length: 14
clone size: few
D gene: .
CDR3 protein: CASSGGRKDTEAFF
CDR3 DNA: TGTGCCAGCAGCGGGGGGAGAAAGGACACTGAAGCTTTCTTT

V gene: TRBV7-6
J gene: TRBJ1-6
CDR3 length: 17
clone size: .
D gene: .
CDR3 protein: CASSSGGPDSYNSPLHF
CDR3 DNA: TGTGCCAGCAGCTCTGGCGGTCCAGACTCCTATAATTCACCCCTCCACTTT

V gene: TRBV14
J gene: TRBJ1-2
CDR3 length: 12
clone size: few
D gene: TRBD1
CDR3 protein: CASSSQGYGYTF
CDR3 DNA: TGTGCCAGCAGCTCACAGGGGTATGGCTACACCTTC

V gene: TRBV19
J gene: TRBJ1-2
CDR3 length: 17
clone size: once
D gene: TRBD1
CDR3 protein: CASRDPGQAPTNYGYTF
CDR3 DNA: TGTGCCAGTAGAGACCCCGGACAGGCTCCGACTAACTATGGCTACACCTTC

V gene: TRBV6-5
J gene: TRBJ2-7
CDR3 length: 14
clone size: .
D gene: .
CDR3 protein: CASSYEASRNEQYF
CDR3 DNA: TGTGCCAGCAGTTACGAGGCCAGTCGGAACGAGCAGTACTTC

V gene: TRBV2
J gene: TRBJ2-7
CDR3 length: 12
clone size: .
D gene: .
CDR3 protein: CASSQMSYEQYF
CDR3 DNA: TGTGCCAGCAGTCAAATGAGCTACGAGCAGTACTTC

V gene: TRBV4-1
J gene: TRBJ1-2
CDR3 length: 17
clone size: .
D gene: .
CDR3 protein: CASSQDTGGRDLNGYTF
CDR3 DNA: TGCGCCAGCAGCCAAGATACGGGGGGGAGAGACCTTAATGGCTACACCTTC

V gene: TRBV27
J gene: TRBJ2-1
CDR3 length: 15
clone size: .
D gene: .
CDR3 protein: CASIPTAVPGHEQFF
CDR3 DNA: TGTGCCAGCATCCCGACAGCCGTTCCCGGCCATGAGCAGTTCTTC

V gene: TRBV5-1
J gene: TRBJ1-4
CDR3 length: 15
clone size: once
D gene: .
CDR3 protein: CASSPGHEINEKLFF
CDR3 DNA: TGCGCCAGCAGCCCGGGACACGAAATAAATGAAAAACTGTTTTTT

V gene: TRBV7-2
J gene: TRBJ1-5
CDR3 length: 15
clone size: .
D gene: .
CDR3 protein: CASSLGIRNNQPQHF
CDR3 DNA: TGTGCCAGCAGCTTAGGAATCAGAAACAATCAGCCCCAGCATTTT

V gene: TRBV13
J gene: TRBJ2-1
CDR3 length: 16
clone size: .
D gene: TRBD2
CDR3 protein: CASSLVGLAGVSEQFF
CDR3 DNA: TGTGCCAGCAGCTTAGTTGGTCTAGCGGGGGTGAGTGAGCAGTTCTTC

V gene: TRBV4-1
J gene: TRBJ1-5
CDR3 length: 13
clone size: few
D gene: .
CDR3 protein: CASSRREDQPQHF
CDR3 DNA: TGCGCCAGCAGCCGGAGGGAAGATCAGCCCCAGCATTTT

V gene: TRBV5-3
J gene: TRBJ2-4
CDR3 length: 18
clone size: .
D gene: .
CDR3 protein: CARSYGGYPKIAKNIQYF
CDR3 DNA: TGTGCCAGAAGCTACGGGGGTTACCCCAAAATAGCCAAAAACATTCAGTACTTC

V gene: TRBV28
J gene: TRBJ2-6
CDR3 length: 17
clone size: .
D gene: TRBD1
CDR3 protein: CASGRDREGAGANVLTF
CDR3 DNA: TGTGCCAGCGGACGGGACAGGGAAGGGGCTGGGGCCAACGTCCTGACTTTC

V gene: TRBV5-1
J gene: TRBJ1-1
CDR3 length: 14
clone size: .
D gene: TRBD1
CDR3 protein: CASSAGQANTEAFF
CDR3 DNA: TGCGCCAGCAGCGCTGGACAGGCGAACACTGAAGCTTTCTTT

V gene: TRBV4-1
J gene: TRBJ2-1
CDR3 length: 15
clone size: .
D gene: TRBD2
CDR3 protein: CASSPVAGGVDEQFF
CDR3 DNA: TGCGCCAGCAGCCCGGTGGCGGGGGGAGTCGATGAGCAGTTCTTC

V gene: TRBV5-1
J gene: TRBJ1-4
CDR3 length: 14
clone size: .
D gene: TRBD1
CDR3 protein: CASSFGQEVGKLFF
CDR3 DNA: TGCGCCAGCAGCTTTGGACAGGAAGTTGGAAAACTGTTTTTT

V gene: TRBV19
J gene: TRBJ1-2
CDR3 length: 15
clone size: .
D gene: .
CDR3 protein: CASSTRTVTGYGYTF
CDR3 DNA: TGTGCCAGTAGTACCCGGACAGTAACGGGCTATGGCTACACCTTC

V gene: TRBV5-6
J gene: TRBJ1-2
CDR3 length: 14
clone size: .
D gene: TRBD1
CDR3 protein: CASSLQDRGWSYTF
CDR3 DNA: TGTGCCAGCAGCTTGCAGGACAGGGGATGGAGCTACACCTTC

V gene: TRBV27
J gene: TRBJ2-7
CDR3 length: 15
clone size: .
D gene: TRBD1
CDR3 protein: CASSPGDRVSCEQYF
CDR3 DNA: TGTGCCAGCAGTCCCGGGGACAGGGTCTCTTGCGAGCAGTACTTC

V gene: TRBV5-5
J gene: TRBJ2-2
CDR3 length: 16
clone size: .
D gene: TRBD2
CDR3 protein: CASSSLAGAVTGELFF
CDR3 DNA: TGTGCCAGCAGCTCGCTAGCGGGGGCGGTGACCGGGGAGCTGTTTTTT

V gene: TRBV7-2
J gene: TRBJ2-7
CDR3 length: 14
clone size: .
D gene: TRBD2
CDR3 protein: CASSLVGLAQEQYF
CDR3 DNA: TGTGCCAGCAGCTTAGTGGGACTAGCGCAAGAGCAGTACTTC

V gene: TRBV6-1
J gene: TRBJ1-6
CDR3 length: 14
clone size: .
D gene: .
CDR3 protein: CASSGQVFNSPLHF
CDR3 DNA: TGTGCCAGCAGTGGGCAGGTTTTTAATTCACCCCTCCACTTT

V gene: TRBV9
J gene: TRBJ1-4
CDR3 length: 14
clone size: .
D gene: TRBD1
CDR3 protein: CASSAGQGGEKLFF
CDR3 DNA: TGTGCCAGCAGCGCAGGACAGGGGGGTGAAAAACTGTTTTTT

V gene: TRBV6-1
J gene: TRBJ1-6
CDR3 length: 13
clone size: .
D gene: .
CDR3 protein: CASSEAQASPLHF
CDR3 DNA: TGTGCCAGCAGTGAAGCTCAGGCCTCACCCCTCCACTTT

V gene: TRBV27
J gene: TRBJ1-1
CDR3 length: 14
clone size: .
D gene: TRBD1
CDR3 protein: CASSFGTGLGEAFF
CDR3 DNA: TGTGCCAGCAGTTTTGGGACAGGGCTTGGTGAAGCTTTCTTT

V gene: TRBV7-2
J gene: TRBJ1-2
CDR3 length: 12
clone size: .
D gene: .
CDR3 protein: CASSLDRYGYTF
CDR3 DNA: TGTGCCAGCAGCTTAGACAGATATGGCTACACCTTC

V gene: TRBV21-1
J gene: TRBJ1-2
CDR3 length: 15
clone size: .
D gene: .
CDR3 protein: CASSKRVGRGPGYTF
CDR3 DNA: TGTGCCAGCAGCAAAAGGGTAGGCAGGGGCCCTGGCTACACCTTC

V gene: TRBV5-5
J gene: TRBJ2-7
CDR3 length: 16
clone size: .
D gene: TRBD1
CDR3 protein: CASNPEPGTGAWEQYF
CDR3 DNA: TGTGCCAGCAACCCCGAGCCCGGGACAGGGGCTTGGGAGCAGTACTTC

V gene: TRBV7-9
J gene: TRBJ2-1
CDR3 length: 12
clone size: .
D gene: TRBD1
CDR3 protein: CSSSSTGNEQFF
CDR3 DNA: TGTTCCAGCAGTTCGACAGGGAATGAGCAGTTCTTC

V gene: TRBV28
J gene: TRBJ1-1
CDR3 length: 14
clone size: .
D gene: .
CDR3 protein: CASSSSGGVTEAFF
CDR3 DNA: TGTGCCAGCAGTTCAAGTGGAGGGGTCACTGAAGCTTTCTTT

V gene: TRBV5-6
J gene: TRBJ2-1
CDR3 length: 16
clone size: .
D gene: TRBD1
CDR3 protein: CASILGVQGALNEQFF
CDR3 DNA: TGTGCCAGCATCTTAGGAGTACAGGGGGCTCTCAATGAGCAGTTCTTC

V gene: TRBV6-5
J gene: TRBJ1-2
CDR3 length: 13
clone size: .
D gene: .
CDR3 protein: CASSRSTVDGYTF
CDR3 DNA: TGTGCCAGCAGCCGTTCGACAGTTGATGGCTACACCTTC

V gene: TRBV30
J gene: TRBJ1-4
CDR3 length: 14
clone size: .
D gene: TRBD1
CDR3 protein: CAWNPGQSNEKLFF
CDR3 DNA: TGTGCCTGGAACCCGGGACAGTCTAATGAAAAACTGTTTTTT

V gene: TRBV28
J gene: TRBJ2-7
CDR3 length: 15
clone size: .
D gene: .
CDR3 protein: CASSPVGDNSYEQYF
CDR3 DNA: TGTGCCAGCAGCCCCGTGGGGGACAACTCCTACGAGCAGTACTTC

V gene: TRBV6-5
J gene: TRBJ1-6
CDR3 length: 15
clone size: .
D gene: .
CDR3 protein: CASSYSTGWSSPLHF
CDR3 DNA: TGTGCCAGCAGTTACTCCACAGGTTGGAGTTCACCCCTCCACTTT

V gene: TRBV4-2
J gene: TRBJ2-5
CDR3 length: 15
clone size: .
D gene: TRBD2
CDR3 protein: CASSVRSGGAETQYF
CDR3 DNA: TGTGCCAGCAGCGTGCGTAGCGGGGGGGCGGAGACCCAGTACTTC

V gene: TRBV25-1
J gene: TRBJ2-1
CDR3 length: 13
clone size: .
D gene: .
CDR3 protein: CASSAPLYNEQFF
CDR3 DNA: TGTGCCAGCAGTGCTCCCCTTTACAATGAGCAGTTCTTC

V gene: TRBV6-5
J gene: TRBJ1-2
CDR3 length: 15
clone size: .
D gene: .
CDR3 protein: CASSHGGRANYGYPF
CDR3 DNA: TGTGCCAGCAGCCACGGGGGAAGAGCTAACTATGGCTACCCCTTC

V gene: TRBV20-1
J gene: TRBJ2-7
CDR3 length: 10
clone size: .
D gene: .
CDR3 protein: CSATTDEQYF
CDR3 DNA: TGCAGTGCTACCACAGACGAGCAGTACTTC

V gene: TRBV7-2
J gene: TRBJ1-5
CDR3 length: 13
clone size: .
D gene: TRBD1
CDR3 protein: CASSQRQGQPQHF
CDR3 DNA: TGTGCCAGCAGCCAGCGACAGGGCCAGCCCCAGCATTTT

V gene: TRBV2
J gene: TRBJ2-7
CDR3 length: 12
clone size: .
D gene: TRBD2
CDR3 protein: CASTDTSVEQYF
CDR3 DNA: TGTGCCAGCACCGACACTAGCGTTGAGCAGTACTTC

V gene: TRBV5-5
J gene: TRBJ1-5
CDR3 length: 15
clone size: .
D gene: .
CDR3 protein: CASSFGGYSNQPQHF
CDR3 DNA: TGTGCCAGCAGCTTCGGGGGATATAGCAATCAGCCCCAGCATTTT

V gene: TRBV5-5
J gene: TRBJ2-5
CDR3 length: 15
clone size: .
D gene: TRBD2
CDR3 protein: CASSLDASGGSTQYF
CDR3 DNA: TGTGCCAGCAGCTTGGATGCTAGCGGGGGGTCGACCCAGTACTTC

V gene: TRBV28
J gene: TRBJ2-7
CDR3 length: 13
clone size: few
D gene: .
CDR3 protein: CASSLSQSYEQYF
CDR3 DNA: TGTGCCAGCAGTCTCTCACAGTCCTACGAGCAGTACTTC

V gene: TRBV7-3
J gene: TRBJ1-1
CDR3 length: 13
clone size: .
D gene: TRBD1
CDR3 protein: CASSLQGGTEAFF
CDR3 DNA: TGTGCCAGCAGCCTCCAGGGGGGAACTGAAGCTTTCTTT